A selection of T cell receptor beta chains follows, all from one sample in a study of brain T cells in children with intractable seizures. Sequencing was performed with immunoSEQ multiplex PCR; in TCRdb, only in-frame clones are kept and a portion is missing. The data contain tens of thousands of clones, about 92% of them seen just once; the ten biggest clones take up more than 1.5%. The material sequenced was peripheral blood, taken at surgery. These receptors came from a boy less than two years old with tuberous sclerosis and intractable seizures. CDR3s include the opening cysteine and the closing phenylalanine or tryptophan. A D gene is named only where the DNA matches it firmly. Part of the rows lack a size; the others show once, few, many or a class for expanded clones.

V	D	size	J	CDR3	DNA
TRBV9	NA	NA	TRBJ1-1	CASSVGHTTEAFF	TGTGCCAGCAGCGTAGGGCACACCACTGAAGCTTTCTTT
TRBV18	NA	once	TRBJ2-7	CASSLTGGDEQYF	TGTGCCAGCTCACTCACGGGGGGCGACGAGCAGTACTTC
TRBV27	TRBD2	NA	TRBJ2-7	CASSTSGGYEQYF	TGTGCCAGCAGTACTAGCGGGGGGTACGAGCAGTACTTC
TRBV5-1	NA	NA	TRBJ1-4	CASSLEVPHNEKLFF	TGCGCCAGCAGCTTGGAAGTCCCGCATAATGAAAAACTGTTTTTT
TRBV30	TRBD1	NA	TRBJ2-7	CACNRDRGPHEQYF	TGTGCCTGCAACCGGGACAGGGGGCCTCACGAGCAGTACTTC
TRBV3-1/TRBV3-2	NA	NA	TRBJ2-3	CASSQAGSTDTQYF	TGTGCCAGCAGCCAGGCGGGATCCACAGATACGCAGTATTTT
TRBV5-6	TRBD1	NA	TRBJ1-2	CASSLVGTGNLYGYTF	TGTGCCAGCAGCTTGGTTGGGACAGGAAACCTCTATGGCTACACCTTC
TRBV6-5	NA	NA	TRBJ2-5	CASRRQSVETQYF	TGTGCCAGCAGGAGACAGTCTGTAGAGACCCAGTACTTC
TRBV10-1	NA	NA	TRBJ2-1	CASSELETNEQFF	TGCGCCAGCAGTGAGTTAGAAACCAATGAGCAGTTCTTC
TRBV19	TRBD1	NA	TRBJ1-3	CASSPQGQRAGNTIYF	TGTGCCAGTAGTCCGCAGGGACAGCGGGCTGGAAACACCATATATTTT
TRBV2	TRBD1	NA	TRBJ1-1	CASSLPGQVNTEAFF	TGTGCCAGCAGTCTCCCGGGACAGGTGAACACTGAAGCTTTCTTT
TRBV6-5	NA	NA	TRBJ1-2	CASGLESNSRGGYTF	TGTGCCAGCGGCTTAGAAAGTAACTCTAGGGGTGGCTACACCTTC
TRBV3-1/TRBV3-2	NA	once	TRBJ2-3	CASSWMGGNTQYF	TGTGCCAGCAGCTGGATGGGGGGAAATACGCAGTATTTT
TRBV13	NA	NA	TRBJ2-2	CASSLGTDTGELFF	TGTGCCAGCAGCTTAGGAACGGACACCGGGGAGCTGTTTTTT
TRBV9	NA	NA	TRBJ2-7	CASSAGNSYEQYF	TGTGCCAGCAGCGCCGGGAATTCCTACGAGCAGTACTTC
TRBV29-1	TRBD1	NA	TRBJ1-2	CSARPGGDYGYTF	TGCAGCGCGAGGCCAGGGGGCGACTATGGCTACACCTTC
TRBV7-3	NA	once	TRBJ2-7	CASSLWGSSYEQYF	TGTGCCAGCAGCTTATGGGGGAGCTCCTACGAGCAGTACTTC
TRBV25-1	NA	NA	TRBJ1-1	CASSGGNTEAFF	TGTGCCAGCAGTGGGGGGAACACTGAAGCTTTCTTT
TRBV10-2	NA	NA	TRBJ1-2	CASGTGRKYGYTF	TGCGCCAGCGGCACCGGACGGAAGTATGGCTACACCTTC
TRBV5-4	NA	NA	TRBJ2-2	CASSLGRPYGELFF	TGTGCCAGCAGCTTGGGCAGACCGTACGGGGAGCTGTTTTTT
TRBV28	TRBD1	NA	TRBJ2-2	CASRLGRDRGLRNTGELFF	TGTGCCAGCAGACTTGGCCGGGACAGGGGGCTTCGGAACACCGGGGAGCTGTTTTTT
TRBV11-2	TRBD2	NA	TRBJ2-1	CASSLGLAGANEQFF	TGTGCCAGCAGCTTGGGACTAGCGGGAGCCAATGAGCAGTTCTTC
TRBV7-9	TRBD2	NA	TRBJ2-3	CASSLAGLAGEASTDTQYF	TGTGCCAGCAGCTTAGCTGGCCTAGCGGGGGAGGCTAGCACAGATACGCAGTATTTT
TRBV6-5	NA	NA	TRBJ1-2	CASSYSDLANYGYTF	TGTGCCAGCAGTTACTCGGACTTAGCTAACTATGGCTACACCTTC
TRBV6-5	NA	NA	TRBJ2-4	CASSWTENIQYF	TGTGCCAGCAGTTGGACAGAAAACATTCAGTACTTC
TRBV5-1	NA	NA	TRBJ1-1	CASSLDQGSGTEAFF	TGCGCCAGCAGCTTGGATCAGGGGTCGGGCACTGAAGCTTTCTTT
TRBV19	TRBD1	NA	TRBJ1-5	CASSKTGVGNQPQHF	TGTGCCAGTAGCAAGACAGGGGTTGGCAATCAGCCCCAGCATTTT
TRBV10-1	TRBD1	NA	TRBJ2-2	CASSDRDRDTGELFF	TGCGCCAGCAGTGACCGGGACAGGGACACCGGGGAGCTGTTTTTT
TRBV25-1	TRBD2	NA	TRBJ2-1	CASSASSAGGRRENEQFF	TGTGCCAGCAGTGCTAGCTCGGCGGGGGGGCGCCGGGAGAATGAGCAGTTCTTC
TRBV13	TRBD1	NA	TRBJ2-4	CASIKLGQHNIQYF	TGTGCCAGCATTAAATTGGGACAGCATAACATTCAGTACTTC
TRBV5-8	TRBD2	NA	TRBJ2-1	CASLGTSGYNEQFF	TGTGCCAGCCTCGGGACTAGCGGCTACAATGAGCAGTTCTTC
TRBV28	NA	NA	TRBJ1-2	CASSWTFNYGYTF	TGTGCCAGCAGCTGGACCTTTAACTATGGCTACACCTTC
TRBV27	NA	NA	TRBJ1-1	CASSSEQGTTEAFF	TGTGCCAGCAGTTCTGAACAGGGAACGACTGAAGCTTTCTTT
TRBV24-1	NA	once	TRBJ2-5	CATSGEYQETQYF	TGTGCCACCAGTGGTGAATACCAAGAGACCCAGTACTTC
TRBV7-3	TRBD1	NA	TRBJ1-4	CASSPGTGVANEKLFF	TGTGCCAGCAGCCCAGGGACAGGGGTAGCTAATGAAAAACTGTTTTTT
TRBV11-2	NA	NA	TRBJ2-2	CASSQTRNTGELFF	TGTGCCAGCAGTCAAACCCGGAACACCGGGGAGCTGTTTTTT
TRBV30	TRBD1	NA	TRBJ1-5	CAWGGRGAIRYSNQPQHF	TGTGCCTGGGGGGGCAGGGGGGCGATTCGGTATAGCAATCAGCCCCAGCATTTT
TRBV11-1	TRBD1	NA	TRBJ1-1	CASSLGTGIFTEAFF	TGTGCCAGCAGCTTAGGGACAGGTATTTTCACTGAAGCTTTCTTT
TRBV5-1	TRBD2	NA	TRBJ2-2	CASSFLAGSHTGELFF	TGCGCCAGCAGCTTCTTAGCGGGGAGCCACACCGGGGAGCTGTTTTTT
TRBV29-1	NA	NA	TRBJ1-1	CSVARGVSVDTEAFF	TGCAGCGTTGCCCGGGGGGTTTCTGTCGACACTGAAGCTTTCTTT
TRBV14	NA	NA	TRBJ1-1	CASRAGHLTEAFF	TGTGCCAGCAGGGCGGGTCATCTCACTGAAGCTTTCTTT
TRBV11-3	TRBD2	NA	TRBJ2-7	CASSLGRAGGLWEQYF	TGTGCCAGCAGCCTCGGTCGAGCGGGGGGTTTGTGGGAGCAGTACTTC
TRBV5-6	NA	NA	TRBJ2-7	CASSSSVGRSAYEQYF	TGTGCCAGCAGCTCCTCCGTGGGGCGCTCCGCCTACGAGCAGTACTTC
TRBV11-3	NA	NA	TRBJ2-2	CASSRTGPTNTGELFF	TGTGCCAGCAGCCGGACCGGGCCGACGAACACCGGGGAGCTGTTTTTT
TRBV19	TRBD2	NA	TRBJ2-7	CASSFTLAGPYEQYF	TGTGCCAGTAGTTTTACACTAGCGGGACCCTACGAGCAGTACTTC
TRBV5-5	NA	NA	TRBJ1-5	CASSSRGGADQPQHF	TGTGCCAGCAGCTCCCGGGGGGGCGCGGATCAGCCCCAGCATTTT
TRBV5-4	NA	NA	TRBJ2-7	CASSLDLSFYEQYF	TGTGCCAGCAGCTTGGATCTATCCTTCTACGAGCAGTACTTC
TRBV11-2	TRBD2	NA	TRBJ2-3	CASSLVTSGGTTQYF	TGTGCCAGCAGCTTAGTAACTAGCGGGGGGACTACGCAGTATTTT
TRBV12-3/TRBV12-4	NA	NA	TRBJ2-1	CASSPLSEQFF	TGTGCCAGCTCTCCTCTGTCGGAGCAGTTCTTC
TRBV19	TRBD1	NA	TRBJ1-1	CASSIMGTGAAEAFF	TGTGCCAGTAGTATAATGGGCACAGGGGCGGCTGAAGCTTTCTTT
TRBV7-6	NA	NA	TRBJ2-1	CASSLGTGLGDNNEQFF	TGTGCCAGCAGCTTAGGGACGGGACTTGGTGACAACAATGAGCAGTTCTTC
TRBV19	NA	NA	TRBJ2-7	CASSPATRSSYEQYF	TGTGCCAGTAGTCCCGCGACCCGGAGCTCCTACGAGCAGTACTTC
TRBV5-1	TRBD2	NA	TRBJ2-3	CASSLGGGATDTQYF	TGCGCCAGCAGCTTGGGCGGGGGGGCAACAGATACGCAGTATTTT
TRBV7-6	NA	NA	TRBJ2-7	CASSLGDTAYEQYF	TGTGCCAGCAGCTTAGGAGACACCGCCTACGAGCAGTACTTC